This TCR beta chain was found in a study of Graves' ophthalmopathy and Graves' hyperthyroidism listed by TCRdb under 2018. Looking at the study overall: Peripheral blood was collected at initial diagnosis, prior to any treatment. Following sample collection, hyperthyroidism patients were given methimazole at a starting dose of 30 mg daily, and ophthalmopathy patients were given high-dose intravenous methylprednisolone. T-cell repertoires of thyroid tissue and blood were compared in several hyperthyroidism patients. The study used signatures of the TCR beta repertoire to tell Graves' ophthalmopathy apart from Graves' hyperthyroidism and to predict which patients would progress to ophthalmopathy. In total, 135 blood samples were TCR-sequenced: some 43 ophthalmopathy, around 75 hyperthyroidism and approximately 17 hyperthyroidism-to-ophthalmopathy patients. An independent validation cohort was composed of approximately 18 hyperthyroidism patients and 17 patients who later progressed from hyperthyroidism to ophthalmopathy. To explore V-J signatures that distinguish ophthalmopathy from hyperthyroidism, a discovery set of 100 patients was enrolled, made up of 40 to 45 with ophthalmopathy and some 56 with stable hyperthyroidism. What the work shows at the level of the full study, not this receptor alone: Most expanded thyroid clonotypes with frequency above 0.001 were also detected in blood, suggesting blood repertoires may reflect the thyroid immune response. Sample size was not statistically predetermined, and group allocation was not concealed from the investigators. The 13-signature model separated ophthalmopathy from stable hyperthyroidism with 85% to 90% sensitivity and about 81% specificity in cross-validation, and 80%/75% in the test set. In validation, the model predicted ophthalmopathy progression with about 70% sensitivity and 72.22% specificity; some 13 predicted patients were CT-confirmed with GO in a median of approximately six months.

The ophthalmopathy patients had moderately to severely active disease, with a Clinical Activity Score of 3 or higher, a NOSPECS grade of 4 or higher, and a disease duration of less than 3 months. Patients with other autoimmune diseases, uncontrolled infections, pregnancy or lactation were excluded from the study. Clinical symptoms, serum thyroxine, TRAb, thyroid ultrasound and orbital computed tomography formed the basis of the diagnosis. Using Ficoll-Paque density gradient centrifugation, PBMCs were isolated from 8.5 to 10 ml of fresh peripheral blood. Total RNA was extracted with Trizol reagent and quality-checked on an Agilent 2100 Bioanalyzer. For repertoire sequencing, TCR beta CDR3 regions were amplified from RNA transcripts. The first round of RT-PCR was done with HTBI primers and the Qiagen OneStep RT-PCR kit, and was followed by a second round of multiplex PCR, then size selection and purification. Libraries were sequenced on an Illumina HiSeq2000 using paired-end 100 bp reads. The original methods were these. SOAPnuke was used to process the reads, removing any read that contained adapters or uncalled bases, had a mean Phred below 15, or lacked an exact match to the constant primer or identifier. High-quality paired reads were merged with COPE v1.2.5. Each unique nucleotide sequence was defined as a clonotype, and clonotypes were aligned to IMGT TRB V, D and J references with MiTCR v1.1. Only V-J combinations with frequency above 0.0001 were analysed, covering about 99% of repertoires. For each V-J combination, a TCR clonal expansion and chaos score was defined as the ratio of F50 clonal expansion to chaos observed in the TCRdist matrix. Welch's t-statistics and random forest were used to reduce features to about a dozen V-J combinations, which were fed into a naive Bayes classifier. The Morisita-Horn index was used to measure how similar the thyroid and blood repertoires were. The raw public data were reprocessed by TCRdb itself: fastp quality trimming at Q25, MiXCR clonotype calling, in-frame beta chains only. Identical CDR3 proteins give one entry, which carries the most common genes and DNA. Clone size and V and J calls follow TCRdb, not the original study. Present in this sample are 500,000 to 800,000 distinct CDR3 sequences, about two fifths of which were seen just once. In total, the top ten clones hold around 3.3% of the sample.

The CDR3 measures 14 amino acids from cysteine to phenylalanine. Only CDR3 DNA is held: 42 bases, read in frame from base 1. Germline trimming: 4 bases from V, 5 bases from J; junction bases outside gene matches: 1. Sequences SGDLS (CDR1) and YYNGEE (CDR2) are obtained from the germline V gene. This clonotype was recorded only once. Its antigen is still unknown. No much larger clone exists at a distance of one base, and base qualities are not known. A single read offers scant evidence. The sequencing input was peripheral blood. The rearrangement combines TRBV9 with TRBJ2-1; 12 nucleotides in the junction match TRBD2. This sequence was found in an adult man with Graves' ophthalmopathy. The sequence in DNA is TGTGCCAGCAGCCTAGCGGGAGGGAACAATGAGCAGTTCTTC. Protein translation: CASSLAGGNNEQFF.